This TCR beta chain comes out of a study of shared clonotypes between healthy human individuals. The data were produced by immunoSEQ multiplex PCR, yet TCRdb's version contains in-frame clones alone and is incomplete. The data show under 600,000 clones, about 80% seen once. Germline assignment: CDR1 SGHRS and CDR2 YFSETQ. V was clipped by 0 bases and J by 4 bases; unmatched bases: 7. The CDR3 runs 17 residues. The donors were adults (healthy and HIV-negative) with no recent acute infections or vaccinations. The V call is TRBV5-1, the J call TRBJ2-1; 10 nucleotides align to TRBD2. The source material was PBMCs. The receptor's source is a woman aged 40 to 50 in good health. Some clones in this sample may be carry-over from other donors' samples. The DNA for the CDR3 is TGCGCCAGCAGCTTGGAGGTACCTAGCGGGAGTTACAATGAGCAGTTCTTC. Its protein product is CASSLEVPSGSYNEQFF.